This T cell receptor beta chain was identified during a study of shared clonotypes between healthy human individuals (TCRdb year 2020). Study-level background: The cohort comprised two women and three men aged 18 to 49 years. Per donor, three plates each were used for CD4 naive and CD4 memory, two for CD8 naive, and one for CD8 memory. To increase sequencing depth and limit assay-specific biases, TCR repertoire library preparation and sequencing were carried out by different laboratories using diverse techniques. Between about 0.94 and 8.9 billion PBMCs per donor were obtained by leukapheresis. The study deeply sequenced blood TCR repertoires of five healthy adults to estimate repertoire size and the extent of clonotype sharing between individuals.

Paper-wide results and their limitations: Naive subsets generally had larger estimated clonotype richness than memory subsets did. Higher generation probabilities were observed for clonotypes shared by all four sorted-subset donors than for non-shared clonotypes. The genetic and exposure-history diversity represented was limited by the small number of donors. When a handful of donors were compared, the shared fraction of clonotypes was roughly 5% for naive CD4, approximately 3.3% for naive CD8, more than 2% for memory CD4, and 0.4% for memory CD8. Even with the large sequencing depth, rarefaction of the sorted-subset datasets indicated that sequencing was incomplete. Only blood was sampled, and tissue TCR repertoires likely differ from those in blood. Pairwise subsampling indicated that sequencing depth was expected to affect the degree of clonotype sharing among donors.

Donors were healthy HIV-negative adults with no recently reported acute infections or vaccinations. All donors were Caucasian adults living in Nashville, Tennessee, USA. CD4+ T cells were enriched through magnetic negative selection, after which naive cells were positively selected on CD45RA and the remaining negative fraction served as the memory subset. Blood was collected by leukapheresis, and PBMCs were isolated by Ficoll-Histopaque density gradient centrifugation and then cryopreserved in liquid nitrogen vapor phase. Analytical flow cytometry was used to check the purity and quantity of each magnetically sorted T cell population. Each sorted fraction had its genomic DNA isolated and then quantified by UV absorbance on a Nanodrop 2000c. Trimming leaves V shorter by 0 bases and J shorter by 8 bases, with the junction holding 7 bases beyond the gene matches. Via the germline V gene, CDR1 is MGHRA and CDR2 YSYEKL. Spanning cysteine to phenylalanine, the CDR3 consists of 15 amino acids. CDR3 DNA only is kept here, 45 bases in frame from base 1.

Using the deep immunoSEQ assay, multiplex PCR amplified TCR CDR3 regions from genomic DNA. Extracted genomic DNA from each cell subset was spread evenly across all wells of several immunoSEQ 96-well plates, with each plate serving as a replicate. For sorted subsets, each replicate PCR was loaded with roughly 200 ng genomic DNA, equivalent to 30,000 or so T cell genomes. Purified libraries were quantified with a Qubit 3.0 fluorometer, sized on a Bioanalyzer 2100, and re-quantified with the KAPA Library Quantification kit. Each immunoSEQ 96-well plate was sequenced on its own single-read 150-cycle Illumina NextSeq 550 flow cell. The study's processing was this. Because the immunoSEQ output held only junctional sequences and lacked quality scores, the filtering could not match the filtering applied to full-length reads. Sequences were annotated with PyIR, a Python wrapper for IgBLAST v1.9, and V/J genes and CDR3 were assigned using IMGT germline references. Reads were filtered out if the reads had weak V/J assignments (E-value above 1e-6), no CDR3, stop codons, out-of-frame junctions, or ambiguous translated residues. A V3J clonotype was defined by an identical inferred V gene, J gene, and CDR3 amino acid sequence. To compute the percentage overlap between repertoires, the number of shared unique clonotypes was divided by the size of the smaller repertoire. Three approaches were used to assess repertoire richness: RTK rarefaction, the Chao1 estimator, and Recon v2.1 estimates of unobserved clonotypes. For all TCRbeta clonotypes obtained by the gDNA method from several donors, generation probabilities were computed with OLGA. Not all clones reach the TCRdb copy of this immuneACCESS table, which keeps in-frame sequences only. Checked studies attribute under half of the gap to unresolved V genes and leave the rest unexplained. That table is the source of V, J and clone size, and D and trimming were worked out from the DNA. The sample table contains approximately 2.5 million clones; only one count was recorded for over 85% of them. The ten top clones hold about 0.13% of the sample.

Of note for this clone: Its antigen is still unknown. There are no base qualities to consult, and no much larger clone falls within one base.

What was sequenced was naive CD4+ T cells sorted from blood. Reading the label with the study, this specimen's cell subset or site is: CD45RA+ positively selected. The chain uses TRBV4-1 and TRBJ1-2; 9 nucleotides in the junction match TRBD1. This clonotype was obtained from a man aged 18 to 35 in good health. The CDR3 region: CASSQDGTGKWGYTF. The DNA reads as follows: TGCGCCAGCAGCCAAGATGGGACAGGGAAATGGGGCTACACCTTC.